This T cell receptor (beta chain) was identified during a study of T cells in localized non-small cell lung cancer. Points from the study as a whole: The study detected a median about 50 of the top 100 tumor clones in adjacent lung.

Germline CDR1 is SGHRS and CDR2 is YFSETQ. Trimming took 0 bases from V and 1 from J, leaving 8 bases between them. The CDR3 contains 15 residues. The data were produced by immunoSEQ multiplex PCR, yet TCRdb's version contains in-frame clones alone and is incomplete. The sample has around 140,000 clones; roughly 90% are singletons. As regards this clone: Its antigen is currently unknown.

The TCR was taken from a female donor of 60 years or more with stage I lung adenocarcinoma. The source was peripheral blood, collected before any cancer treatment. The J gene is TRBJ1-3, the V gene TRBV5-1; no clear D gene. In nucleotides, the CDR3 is TGCGCCAGCAGCTTGGCCGAAGTTTCTGGAAACACCATATATTTT. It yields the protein CASSLAEVSGNTIYF. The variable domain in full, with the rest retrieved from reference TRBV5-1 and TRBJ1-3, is KAGVTQTPRYLIKTRGQQVTLSCSPISGHRSVSWYQQTPGQGLQFLFEYFSETQRNKGNFPGRFSGRQFSNSRSEMNVSTLELGDSALYLCASSLAEVSGNTIYFGEGSWLTVV.